This TCR beta chain was found in a study of T cell responses to AZD1222 COVID-19 vaccine. The CDR3 sequence is 15 residues long. Per the germline V gene, CDR1 is MDHEN and CDR2 is SYDVKM. The J segment lost 2 bases and the V segment lost 4 bases, leaving 6 bases of the junction unmatched. Generated by immunoSEQ multiplex PCR, the TCRdb table keeps only in-frame clones and is missing some. The table has 150,000 to 200,000 clones, just over 85% seen once. This chain joins TRBV28 and TRBJ2-7, with TRBD1 identical over 9 bases. This clonotype was sampled from an adult who received the AZD1222 COVID-19 vaccine. Sequenced material: peripheral blood, taken 28 days after the second AZD1222 dose. The CDR3 DNA follows: TGTGCCAGCAGTTCCCCCGGGACAGGGACCTACGAGCAGTACTTC. Amino acid sequence: CASSSPGTGTYEQYF.